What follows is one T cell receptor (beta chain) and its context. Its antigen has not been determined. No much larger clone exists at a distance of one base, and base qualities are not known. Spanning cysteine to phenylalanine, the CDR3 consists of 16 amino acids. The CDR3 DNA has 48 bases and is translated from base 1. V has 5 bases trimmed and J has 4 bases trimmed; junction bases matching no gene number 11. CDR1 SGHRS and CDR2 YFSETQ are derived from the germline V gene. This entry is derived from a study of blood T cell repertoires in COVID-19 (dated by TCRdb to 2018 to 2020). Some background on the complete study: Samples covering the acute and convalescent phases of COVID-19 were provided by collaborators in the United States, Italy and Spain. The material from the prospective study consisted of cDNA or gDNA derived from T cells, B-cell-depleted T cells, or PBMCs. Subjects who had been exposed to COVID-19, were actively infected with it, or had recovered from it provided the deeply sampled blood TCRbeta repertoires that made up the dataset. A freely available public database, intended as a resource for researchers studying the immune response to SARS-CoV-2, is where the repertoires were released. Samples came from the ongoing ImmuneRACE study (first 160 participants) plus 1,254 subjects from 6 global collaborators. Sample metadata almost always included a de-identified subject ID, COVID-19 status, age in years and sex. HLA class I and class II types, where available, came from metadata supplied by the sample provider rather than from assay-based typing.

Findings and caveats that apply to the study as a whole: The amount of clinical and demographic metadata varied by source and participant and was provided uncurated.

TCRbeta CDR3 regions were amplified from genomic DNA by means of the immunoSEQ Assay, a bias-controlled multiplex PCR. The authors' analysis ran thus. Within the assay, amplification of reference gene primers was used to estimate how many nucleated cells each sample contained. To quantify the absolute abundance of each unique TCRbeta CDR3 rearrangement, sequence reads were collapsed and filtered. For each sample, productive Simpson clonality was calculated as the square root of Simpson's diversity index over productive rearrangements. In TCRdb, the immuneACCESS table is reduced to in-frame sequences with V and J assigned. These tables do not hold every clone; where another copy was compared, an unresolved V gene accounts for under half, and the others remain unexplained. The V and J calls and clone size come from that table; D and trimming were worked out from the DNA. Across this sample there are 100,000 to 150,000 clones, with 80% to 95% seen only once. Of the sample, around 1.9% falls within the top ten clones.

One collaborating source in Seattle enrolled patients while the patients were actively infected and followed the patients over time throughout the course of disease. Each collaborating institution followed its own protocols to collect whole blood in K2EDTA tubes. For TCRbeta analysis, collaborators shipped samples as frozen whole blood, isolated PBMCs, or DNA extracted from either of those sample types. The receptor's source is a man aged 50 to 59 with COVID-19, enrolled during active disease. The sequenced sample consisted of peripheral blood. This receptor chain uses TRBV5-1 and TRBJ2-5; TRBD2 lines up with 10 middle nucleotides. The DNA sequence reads TGCGCCAGCAGAAGCGGCCTAGCGGGAGCGGCAGAGACCCAGTACTTC. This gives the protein CASRSGLAGAAETQYF.